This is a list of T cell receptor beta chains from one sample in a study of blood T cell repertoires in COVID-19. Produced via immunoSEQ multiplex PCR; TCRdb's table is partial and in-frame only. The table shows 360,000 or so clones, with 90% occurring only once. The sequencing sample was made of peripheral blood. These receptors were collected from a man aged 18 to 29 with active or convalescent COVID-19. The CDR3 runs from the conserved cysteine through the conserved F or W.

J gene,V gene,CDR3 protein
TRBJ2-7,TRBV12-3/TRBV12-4,CASSANRGREQYF
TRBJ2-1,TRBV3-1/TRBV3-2,CASSLGLEYFF
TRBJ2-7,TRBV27,CASSGGNSYEQYF
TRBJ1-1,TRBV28,CASSLGGQLNTEAFF
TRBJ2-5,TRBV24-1,CATSDPRRYQETQYF
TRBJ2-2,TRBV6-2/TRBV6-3,CASSWQDTGELFF
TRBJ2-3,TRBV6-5,CASSWREITDTQYF
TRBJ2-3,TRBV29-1,CSVERGGSRVDTQYF
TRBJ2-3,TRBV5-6,CASSFGIPDTQYF
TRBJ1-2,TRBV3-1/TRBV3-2,CASSLTTTQGGDYGYTF
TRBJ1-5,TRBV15,CATSRDPVQPQHF
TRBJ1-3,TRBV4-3,CASSQGLGQIGNTIYF
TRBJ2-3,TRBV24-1,CATSDLVAGGTDTQYF
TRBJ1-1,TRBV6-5,CASTVLGETSEAFF
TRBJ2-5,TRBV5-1,CASSSQGLGETQYF
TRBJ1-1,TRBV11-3,CASSKQGSSTEAFF
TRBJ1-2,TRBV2,CASSESEAGYTF